These 25 T cell receptor beta chains originate from one sample sequenced in a study of cytomegalovirus exposure and HLA in healthy donors. With 60 Vbeta and 13 Jbeta primers, the PCR was carried out. Clones were read by immunoSEQ multiplex PCR, and TCRdb kept only the in-frame ones, dropping some. The table shows roughly 180,000 clones, with roughly 84% occurring only once. Sequencing input: PBMCs. The receptor set was obtained from a boy younger than 10 in good health and CMV-seronegative.

The V gene is TRBV5-6, the J gene TRBJ1-2, with D possibly TRBD1 on 5 matching bases. The germline V and J ends were trimmed by 0 bases and 4 bases, with 7 bases remaining between them. CDR3 length: 13 residues. Germline values: CDR1 SGHDT, CDR2 YYEEEE. This chain's CDR3 is CASSLEQAYGYTF. The CDR3 nucleotides read TGTGCCAGCAGCTTGGAACAGGCCTATGGCTACACCTTC. The full variable domain, rest sourced from reference TRBV5-6 and TRBJ1-2, is DAGVTQSPTHLIKTRGQQVTLRCSPKSGHDTVSWYQQALGQGPQFIFQYYEEEERQRGNFPDRFSGHQFPNYSSELNVNALLLGDSALYLCASSLEQAYGYTFGSGTRLTVV.

The rearrangement uses TRBV10-2 and TRBJ2-5; 8 bases agree with TRBD1. The junction had 7 bases not matched to a gene; V was cut back by 8 bases and J by 5 bases. The CDR3 runs 13 residues. CDR1 and CDR2 (germline): WSHSY, SAAADI. The CDR3 nucleotides read TGCGCCAGCGCAGGCAGGGGGCTGGAGACCCAGTACTTC. Amino acids: CASAGRGLETQYF.

The chain has TRBV10-2 and TRBJ1-1; 7 bases map to TRBD1. Germline values: CDR1 WSHSY, CDR2 SAAADI. With 8 bases clipped from V and 5 bases from J, the junction kept 2 bases outside the gene matches. The CDR3 is 11 residues long. CDR3 in amino acids: CASRTGTEAFF. As DNA, the CDR3 is TGCGCCAGCCGGACAGGTACTGAAGCTTTCTTT.

This chain uses TRBV6-6 with TRBJ2-2, with D unresolved. Between the trimmed V and J ends, which lost 4 bases and 1 base, there was a span of 13 bases. The CDR3 has 16 residues. Germline assignment: CDR1 MNHNY and CDR2 SVGAGI (reference sequence). CDR3 bases: TGTGCCAGCAGTTTGAGGCAGAGATTGAACACCGGGGAGCTGTTTTTT. As protein: CASSLRQRLNTGELFF.

J is TRBJ2-5 and V is TRBV7-2; 7 nucleotides match TRBD2. Per germline, CDR1 SGHTA and CDR2 FQGNSA. The CDR3 is 16 residues long. The J segment lost 2 bases and the V segment lost 3 bases, leaving 9 bases of the junction unmatched. CDR3 loop: CASSLAASGPQETQYF. CDR3 sequence (DNA): TGTGCCAGCAGCTTGGCGGCTAGCGGACCTCAAGAGACCCAGTACTTC.

This clone came up a few times. The chain uses TRBV6-1 and TRBJ2-7, with 8 nucleotides matching TRBD1. There are 15 residues in the CDR3. V lost 7 bases, J lost 0 bases, and 8 bases stayed unmatched. The germline gives CDR1 MNHNS, CDR2 SASEGT. CDR3 DNA sequence: TGTGCCAGCAAACCGGGACAGGCCCACTCCTACGAGCAGTACTTC. Amino acid sequence: CASKPGQAHSYEQYF.

As DNA, the CDR3 is TGTGCCAGCAGTTACTCGATTACCGCGGTCACAGATACGCAGTATTTT. Its protein product is CASSYSITAVTDTQYF. This sequence joins TRBV6-6 and TRBJ2-3, with D unresolved. CDR1 and CDR2 (germline): MNHNY, SVGAGI (reference sequence). This CDR3 has 16 amino acids. Trimming stripped 0 bases from V and 2 bases from J, with 12 bases between.

This chain links TRBV27 with TRBJ2-3; 10 positions agree with TRBD2. Germline V lookup: CDR1 MNHEY, CDR2 SMNVEV (reference sequence). This CDR3 region has 19 residues. The V segment lost 3 bases and the J segment 0 bases; nucleotides outside the gene matches: 12. The chain's CDR3 is CASSFSVRTSGASTDTQYF. Written as DNA, the CDR3 is TGTGCCAGCAGTTTCTCAGTCCGAACTAGCGGGGCTAGCACAGATACGCAGTATTTT.

Concerning this clone itself: Other nucleotide sequences from this sample produce the same CDR3. The V gene is TRBV5-1, the J gene TRBJ2-3, with TRBD2 as a possible D gene (6 bases). From germline, CDR1 is SGHRS and CDR2 YFSETQ. V dropped 4 bases and J dropped 1 base, with 7 bases sitting between them. The CDR3 sequence is 13 residues long. The CDR3, as DNA: TGCGCCAGCAGCGGAGGGGGCACAGATACGCAGTATTTT. Translated, it gives CASSGGGTDTQYF.

The chain carries TRBV10-1 and TRBJ1-2; possible D gene TRBD1, 5 bases. The germline V gene has CDR1 WNHNN and CDR2 SYGVQD (reference sequence). This CDR3 comprises 13 residues. Trimming left V 2 bases short and J 4 bases short, with 8 bases between. CDR3 DNA: TGCGCCAGCAGTGAGGAAAGGGGCTATGGCTACACCTTC. Protein product: CASSEERGYGYTF.

This chain links TRBV4-2 with TRBJ2-3; D is undetermined. CDR3 length: 12 residues. V was cut by 1 base and J by 5 bases, with 4 bases left in between. CDR1 and CDR2 from the germline V gene are LGHNA and YNFKEQ. CDR3 sequence: CASSQGRDTQYF. Written as DNA, the CDR3 is TGTGCCAGCAGCCAAGGTAGAGATACGCAGTATTTT.

J is TRBJ2-7 and V is TRBV30; 10 nucleotides line up with TRBD2. CDR1 and CDR2 from the germline V gene are GTSNPN and SVGIG (reference sequence). The junction had 6 bases not matched to a gene; V was cut back by 1 base and J by 0 bases. The CDR3 length is 16 residues. In nucleotides, the CDR3 is TGTGCCTGGAGTGAGGGACTAGCGACCTTCTCCTACGAGCAGTACTTC. Translating gives CAWSEGLATFSYEQYF.

This chain connects TRBV19 to TRBJ2-3; TRBD1 matches 9 bases. The CDR3 runs to 16 residues. CDR1 and CDR2 (germline): LNHDA, SQIVND (reference sequence). Unmatched junction bases numbered 9, after V lost 5 bases and J lost 3 bases. CDR3 coding DNA: TGTGCCAGTAGTCTGTCCGCTGGGACAGGGACAGATACGCAGTATTTT. Translated, it gives CASSLSAGTGTDTQYF.

The J gene is TRBJ2-1, the V gene TRBV25-1; tentative D call: TRBD2 (7 bases). Trimming removed 4 bases at V and 4 bases at J, with 20 bases between. The CDR3 has 17 amino acids. Germline V gives CDR1 MGHDK, CDR2 SYGVNS. The CDR3 loop is CASSGGGGSGGYNEQFF. The CDR3 bases are TGTGCCAGCAGTGGAGGGGGGGGGTCTGGCGGATACAATGAGCAGTTCTTC. Supplemented by reference TRBV25-1 and TRBJ2-1, the full variable domain reads EADIYQTPRYLVIGTGKKITLECSQTMGHDKMYWYQQDPGMELHLIHYSYGVNSTEKGDLSSESTVSRIRTEHFPLTLESARPSHTSQYLCASSGGGGSGGYNEQFFGPGTRLTVL.

The chain recombines TRBV4-2 with TRBJ2-5, with TRBD2 matching over 7 bases. Germline V lookup: CDR1 LGHNA, CDR2 YNFKEQ. The CDR3 runs 17 residues. V was pared by 1 base and J by 5 bases, with 13 bases of the junction left unmatched. The CDR3 is CASSQVVPSGAGETQYF. In nucleotides, the CDR3 is TGTGCCAGCAGCCAAGTCGTACCCAGCGGGGCTGGGGAGACCCAGTACTTC.

The chain is built from TRBV7-9 and TRBJ2-1; weak D call: TRBD1 (6 bases). Trimming pared 3 bases from V and 1 base from J, leaving 10 bases between. The CDR3 extends over 15 amino acids. Germline loops: CDR1 SEHNR, CDR2 FQNEAQ (reference sequence). The CDR3 region has the DNA TGTGCCAGCAGCTTGCGTCAGGGGTCCTACAATGAGCAGTTCTTC. Amino acids: CASSLRQGSYNEQFF.

The V gene is TRBV19, the J gene TRBJ1-2; D is undetermined. The V end lost 1 base, the J end lost 0 bases, and 12 bases lay between the germline ends. CDR3 length: 16 residues. CDR1 is LNHDA, CDR2 SQIVND, per germline (reference sequence). The CDR3 spells CASSIVGGRTNYGYTF. The CDR3 nucleotides are TGTGCCAGTAGTATAGTCGGAGGGCGAACTAACTATGGCTACACCTTC.

The rearrangement links TRBV5-1 to TRBJ1-2; D gene unclear. This CDR3 contains 12 residues. The V end lost 0 bases, the J end lost 5 bases, and 5 bases lay between the germline ends. Germline V gene sequence: CDR1 SGHRS, CDR2 YFSETQ. The CDR3 protein is CASSLAGYGYTF. The CDR3, as DNA: TGCGCCAGCAGCTTGGCGGGGTATGGCTACACCTTC. Combining the CDR3 with reference TRBV5-1 and TRBJ1-2 gives the whole variable domain KAGVTQTPRYLIKTRGQQVTLSCSPISGHRSVSWYQQTPGQGLQFLFEYFSETQRNKGNFPGRFSGRQFSNSRSEMNVSTLELGDSALYLCASSLAGYGYTFGSGTRLTVV.

The chain is built from TRBV27 and TRBJ1-2, with D perhaps matching TRBD1 (6 bases). Trimming pared 0 bases from V and 8 bases from J, leaving 19 bases between. This CDR3 region has 16 residues. Germline-derived CDR1 and CDR2 are MNHEY and SMNVEV (reference sequence). CDR3 sequence: CASSLSRGGGGDGYTF. Here the CDR3 DNA reads TGTGCCAGCAGTTTATCCAGAGGGGGGGGCGGAGACGGCTACACCTTC.

The V call is TRBV7-8, the J call TRBJ2-7; the D gene is possibly TRBD2 (5 bases). The CDR3 is 16 residues long. Deletions cut 0 bases from V and 5 bases from J, with 17 bases between. Germline CDR1 reads SGHVS; CDR2 reads FQNEAQ. The CDR3 sequence: CASSLARLALRHEQYF. The CDR3 nucleotides read TGTGCCAGCAGCTTAGCGCGGCTAGCTCTAAGGCACGAGCAGTACTTC.

The chain links TRBV19 to TRBJ2-3; D is uncertain. Germline lookup yields CDR1 LNHDA and CDR2 SQIVND (reference sequence). The CDR3 length is 15 residues. The V and J ends lost 2 bases and 0 bases respectively, with 9 bases between them. The CDR3 DNA is TGTGCCAGTAGTATATCCCATACTAGCACAGATACGCAGTATTTT. This sequence encodes CASSISHTSTDTQYF. Looking up the rest from reference TRBV19 and TRBJ2-3 gives the full variable domain: DGGITQSPKYLFRKEGQNVTLSCEQNLNHDAMYWYRQDPGQGLRLIYYSQIVNDFQKGDIAEGYSVSREKKESFPLTVTSAQKNPTAFYLCASSISHTSTDTQYFGPGTRLTVL.

The V and J genes are TRBV29-1 and TRBJ2-3, with 8 nucleotides matching TRBD2. From germline, CDR1 is SQVTM and CDR2 ANQGSEA. V shed 3 bases and J 4 bases; nucleotides not matched to a gene: 9. This CDR3 is 15 amino acids long. The CDR3 coding sequence is TGCAGCGTTGAGAATCCCAGCGGGGGCTCAGATACGCAGTATTTT. Translating it yields CSVENPSGGSDTQYF.

This chain joins TRBV5-6 and TRBJ1-2, with D hard to call. Germline-derived CDR1 and CDR2 are SGHDT and YYEEEE. Trimming took off 1 base at V and 9 bases at J, with 10 bases between the two ends. This CDR3 is built from 12 residues. The CDR3 DNA sequence: TGTGCCAGCAGCTTGTCGGGGTTTAGCTACACCTTC. It encodes CASSLSGFSYTF.

The chain has TRBV19 and TRBJ2-2; D uncertain. CDR3 length: 15 residues. The V end was cut by 4 bases, the J end by 0 bases, with 9 bases between. Germline V CDR1 and CDR2: LNHDA, SQIVND (reference sequence). CDR3 nucleotides: TGTGCCAGTAGTAATCAGGTGGCGAACACCGGGGAGCTGTTTTTT. Its translation: CASSNQVANTGELFF.

The chain is built from TRBV6-6 and TRBJ2-7, with TRBD1 matching 7 bases. Germline CDR1 is MNHNY and CDR2 is SVGAGI (reference sequence). V lost 5 bases to trimming and J lost 4 bases; unmatched junction nucleotides: 2. There are 12 residues in the CDR3. The CDR3 sequence: CASSEGAYEQYF. The CDR3 bases are TGTGCCAGCAGTGAGGGGGCTTACGAGCAGTACTTC.